The 10 T cell receptor beta chains below all came from one sample that was sequenced in a study of ipilimumab plus nivolumab after autologous stem cell transplantation. Sequenced by immunoSEQ multiplex PCR; TCRdb stores in-frame clones only, minus some. The table includes about 40,000 clones, more than 85% detected once. The sequences come from PBMCs, collected in a trial of ipilimumab plus nivolumab as post-transplant consolidation. Source of these receptors: a male donor with multiple myeloma.

In this sample, this clone turned up a few times. The J gene is TRBJ1-4, the V gene TRBV30; TRBD1 might be the D (5 bases). Between the trimmed V and J ends, which lost 2 bases and 8 bases, there was a span of 15 bases. This CDR3 region has 14 residues. Germline assignment: CDR1 GTSNPN and CDR2 SVGIG (reference sequence). The CDR3 reads CAWSTIQVGEKLFF. As DNA, the CDR3 is TGTGCCTGGAGTACTATACAGGTGGGGGAAAAACTGTTTTTT.

This chain connects TRBV7-9 to TRBJ1-1; D unresolved. The V gene's germline CDR1 is SEHNR and CDR2 FQNEAQ (reference sequence). CDR3 length equals 16 residues. V was clipped by 0 bases and J by 0 bases, with 11 bases between them. The CDR3 sequence: CASSLAGLGVNTEAFF. The CDR3 DNA follows: TGTGCCAGCAGCTTAGCGGGGTTGGGTGTGAACACTGAAGCTTTCTTT.

The chain links TRBV5-1 to TRBJ2-3; D gene uncertain. Germline V gives CDR1 SGHRS, CDR2 YFSETQ. The CDR3 length is 12 residues. V lost 0 bases and J 3 bases, leaving 2 bases between the germline ends. The CDR3 region has the DNA TGCGCCAGCAGCTTGGCTACAGATACGCAGTATTTT. Translated, it gives CASSLATDTQYF.

The chain recombines TRBV19 with TRBJ1-1; 8 nucleotides match TRBD1. The CDR3 length is 14 residues. Germline V CDR1 and CDR2: LNHDA, SQIVND (reference sequence). The junction had 2 bases not matched to a gene; V was cut back by 4 bases and J by 1 base. DNA for the CDR3: TGTGCCAGTAGTAAGGACAGGGCGAACACTGAAGCTTTCTTT. Protein sequence: CASSKDRANTEAFF.

The rearrangement joins TRBV5-1 to TRBJ2-7, with 12 bases fitting TRBD2. Germline trimming cut 4 bases from V and 2 bases from J; bases unmatched to any gene: 7. This CDR3 is built from 16 residues. Germline CDR1 and CDR2: SGHRS and YFSETQ. Here the CDR3 DNA reads TGCGCCAGCAGCCCGCGGACTAGCGGGACTACCTACGAGCAGTACTTC. It encodes CASSPRTSGTTYEQYF. The entire variable domain, with the rest obtained from reference TRBV5-1 and TRBJ2-7, is as follows: KAGVTQTPRYLIKTRGQQVTLSCSPISGHRSVSWYQQTPGQGLQFLFEYFSETQRNKGNFPGRFSGRQFSNSRSEMNVSTLELGDSALYLCASSPRTSGTTYEQYFGPGTRLTVT.

The chain recombines TRBV7-9 with TRBJ2-3; TRBD2 is a possible D gene (5 bases). The CDR3 runs 15 residues. The V end lost 1 base, the J end lost 2 bases, and 10 bases lay between the germline ends. Germline V gene data show CDR1 as SEHNR and CDR2 as FQNEAQ (reference sequence). The CDR3 reads CASSLEISATDTQYF. CDR3 bases: TGTGCCAGCAGCTTAGAGATTAGCGCCACAGATACGCAGTATTTT. Full variable domain (missing parts from reference TRBV7-9 and TRBJ2-3): DTGVSQNPRHKITKRGQNVTFRCDPISEHNRLYWYRQTLGQGPEFLTYFQNEAQLEKSRLLSDRFSAERPKGSFSTLEIQRTEQGDSAMYLCASSLEISATDTQYFGPGTRLTVL.

The chain recombines TRBV5-6 with TRBJ1-4, with TRBD1 matching over 11 bases. V gave up 4 bases and J gave up 7 bases; unmatched junction bases: 9. The CDR3 covers 16 residues. Germline V gene data show CDR1 as SGHDT and CDR2 as YYEEEE. The CDR3 reads CASSPPGQGVGEKLFF. The DNA for the CDR3 is TGTGCCAGCAGCCCCCCGGGACAGGGGGTAGGTGAAAAACTGTTTTTT.

The chain uses TRBV4-3 and TRBJ2-7, with D maybe TRBD1 (5 bases). Per the germline V gene, CDR1 is LGHNA and CDR2 is YSLEER. The CDR3 contains 18 residues. Trimming removed 1 base at V and 4 bases at J, with 23 bases between. The CDR3 sequence is CASSQVAFRAGLGYEQYF. For the CDR3, the DNA is TGCGCCAGCAGCCAAGTGGCTTTCAGGGCAGGGCTTGGATACGAGCAGTACTTC.

Here the CDR3 DNA reads TGTGCCAGCAGCTTAGGAGCAGAAGGAGATACGCAGTATTTT. This translates into CASSLGAEGDTQYF. V gene TRBV7-9 combines with J gene TRBJ2-3, with D unclear. Germline-derived CDR1 and CDR2 are SEHNR and FQNEAQ (reference sequence). This CDR3 has 14 residues. V was pared by 1 base and J by 5 bases, with 10 bases between.

The chain employs TRBV18 and TRBJ2-1, with TRBD2 matching over 8 bases. CDR1 is KGHSH and CDR2 is LQKENI in the germline V gene. J lost 5 bases, V lost 3 bases, and 6 bases had no gene match. CDR3 length equals 15 residues. The CDR3 reads CASSPPGGLNNEQFF. In DNA form, the CDR3 reads TGTGCCAGCTCACCGCCGGGGGGGCTTAACAATGAGCAGTTCTTC. The full variable domain, its missing parts supplied by reference TRBV18 and TRBJ2-1, is NAGVMQNPRHLVRRRGQEARLRCSPMKGHSHVYWYRQLPEEGLKFMVYLQKENIIDESGMPKERFSAEFPKEGPSILRIQQVVRGDSAAYFCASSPPGGLNNEQFFGPGTRLTVL.